One sample yielded the 17 T cell receptor beta chains listed below, sequenced in a study of T cells in Graves' hyperthyroidism and ophthalmopathy. Amplified regions were TCR beta CDR3 sequences from RNA transcripts. First-round RT-PCR targeting the TCR CDR3 was performed with the HTBI primer set. TCRdb ran MiXCR on the multiplex PCR reads and lists one entry per CDR3 protein. The sample contains some 530,000 distinct CDR3 sequences, approximately 22% of which appear only once. The sequenced sample consisted of blood. These receptors all come from a woman in her 70s with Graves' ophthalmopathy.

The J gene is TRBJ1-4, the V gene TRBV10-3; D is possibly TRBD1 (5 bases). Germline V gives CDR1 ENHRY, CDR2 SYGVKD. This CDR3 has 16 amino acids. Between the trimmed V and J ends, which lost 2 bases and 7 bases, there was a span of 17 bases. CDR3: CAISEGWGIRFEKLFF. The CDR3 coding sequence is TGTGCCATCAGTGAGGGGTGGGGCATTCGGTTTGAAAAACTGTTTTTT.

This clonotype was recorded a few times. This chain uses TRBV19 with TRBJ2-7; 9 bases agree with TRBD1. The CDR3 extends over 15 amino acids. In germline, CDR1 is LNHDA, CDR2 SQIVND (reference sequence). V lost 4 bases to trimming and J lost 5 bases; unmatched junction nucleotides: 9. CDR3 DNA sequence: TGTGCCAGTAGTACACCGGGACAGGGAAAGAACGAGCAGTACTTC. Its translation: CASSTPGQGKNEQYF.

The chain has TRBV13 and TRBJ2-5, with D tentatively TRBD2 (5 bases). Germline V lookup: CDR1 PRHDT, CDR2 FYEKMQ (reference sequence). The ends were cut back, 2 bases at V and 3 bases at J, with 10 bases in the middle. This CDR3 region has 14 residues. The CDR3 loop reads CASSLRAGEETQYF. Written as DNA, the CDR3 is TGTGCCAGCAGCTTACGGGCCGGGGAAGAGACCCAGTACTTC.

This clonotype was counted many times. The chain is built from TRBV7-2 and TRBJ1-5; D is uncertain. Germline CDR1 and CDR2: SGHTA and FQGNSA. The V end lost 3 bases, the J end lost 4 bases, and 13 bases lay between the germline ends. The CDR3 runs to 15 residues. For the CDR3, the DNA is TGTGCCAGCAGCTTGGTTGGAACAGCAAATCAGCCCCAGCATTTT. This codes for CASSLVGTANQPQHF. Based on the CDR3 plus reference TRBV7-2 and TRBJ1-5, the full variable domain is GAGVSQSPSNKVTEKGKDVELRCDPISGHTALYWYRQSLGQGLEFLIYFQGNSAPDKSGLPSDRFSAERTGGSVSTLTIQRTQQEDSAVYLCASSLVGTANQPQHFGDGTRLSIL.

This clonotype was seen many times. The chain carries TRBV2 and TRBJ1-6, with D perhaps TRBD1 (6 bases). CDR3 length equals 14 residues. V was shortened by 7 bases and J by 3 bases, with 10 bases between the two germline ends. The germline V gene has CDR1 SNHLY and CDR2 FYNNEI. In DNA form, the CDR3 reads TGTGCCAGCAAACAGGGAGGCTATAATTCACCCCTCCACTTT. Protein product: CASKQGGYNSPLHF.

V gene TRBV5-1 combines with J gene TRBJ2-2, with D perhaps TRBD1 or TRBD2 (7 bases each). Germline CDR1 reads SGHRS; CDR2 reads YFSETQ. The CDR3 consists of 15 residues. V gave up 4 bases and J gave up 5 bases, with 15 bases separating them. DNA of the CDR3: TGCGCCAGCAGCCAACGACAGGGAGGGACCGGGGAGCTGTTTTTT. Translation: CASSQRQGGTGELFF.

This clonotype was detected many times. The chain carries TRBV28 and TRBJ2-1, with a tentative D call TRBD1 (8 bases). CDR3 length: 16 residues. With 6 bases removed from V and 3 bases from J, the gap between germline ends came to 18 bases. CDR1 is MDHEN and CDR2 is SYDVKM in the germline V gene. The DNA for the CDR3 is TGTGCCAGCAGGCCTGGACAGGGAGGGGTCTACAATGAGCAGTTCTTC. Translation gives CASRPGQGGVYNEQFF. Variable domain in full (rest from reference TRBV28 and TRBJ2-1): DVKVTQSSRYLVKRTGEKVFLECVQDMDHENMFWYRQDPGLGLRLIYFSYDVKMKEKGDIPEGYSVSREKKERFSLILESASTNQTSMYLCASRPGQGGVYNEQFFGPGTRLTVL.

This clonotype was seen many times. V is TRBV28 and J is TRBJ2-3; 10 bases agree with TRBD2. The CDR3 consists of 15 residues. Germline lookup yields CDR1 MDHEN and CDR2 SYDVKM. Losses at the gene ends were 7 bases for V and 3 bases for J; bases not matched to a gene: 7. Here the CDR3 DNA reads TGTGCCAGCAATCTTCCGGGACTAGCGACAGATACGCAGTATTTT. The encoded protein is CASNLPGLATDTQYF.

The V gene is TRBV19, the J gene TRBJ1-1; the D gene is possibly TRBD1 (5 bases). V lost 8 bases, J lost 11 bases, and 21 bases lay in between. Germline V CDR1 and CDR2: LNHDA, SQIVND (reference sequence). The CDR3 has 13 residues. Here the CDR3 reads CASGPRGAVYAFF. For the CDR3, the DNA is TGTGCCAGTGGCCCCCGAGGGGCTGTGTATGCTTTCTTT.

As regards this clonotype: The germline gene is not matched at one end of the junction; a read error may be the cause. This chain joins TRBV3-1 and TRBJ2-1; 9 bases line up with TRBD2. The germline V gene has CDR1 LGHDT and CDR2 YNNKEL (reference sequence). CDR3 length: 15 amino acids. The DNA of the CDR3 is TGTGCCAGCCGCCATGCGGGACTAGCTGGCAATGAGCAGTTCTTC. Protein sequence: CASRHAGLAGNEQFF.

This clonotype was counted between two and nine times. The gene calls are TRBV28 and TRBJ2-3; TRBD1 aligns across 12 bases. The CDR3 runs 15 residues. The junction had 3 bases not matched to a gene; V was cut back by 5 bases and J by 3 bases. Germline CDR1 reads MDHEN; CDR2 reads SYDVKM. DNA of the CDR3: TGTGCCAGCAGTCCGGGACAGGGGGCGACAGATACGCAGTATTTT. Translated, it gives CASSPGQGATDTQYF.

This chain uses TRBV3-1 with TRBJ2-1, with D possibly called TRBD1 or TRBD2 (6 bases each). The CDR3 sequence is 16 residues long. Between the trimmed V and J ends, which lost 2 bases and 7 bases, there was a span of 18 bases. The germline CDR1 and CDR2 sequences are LGHDT and YNNKEL (reference sequence). CDR3 in amino acids: CASSQIVGGPGNEQFF. The CDR3 nucleotides read TGTGCCAGCAGCCAAATAGTGGGGGGCCCCGGAAATGAGCAGTTCTTC.

The V and J genes are TRBV10-2 and TRBJ2-7, with D perhaps matching TRBD1 (7 bases). The germline V and J ends were trimmed by 8 bases and 3 bases, with 14 bases remaining between them. Germline V gives CDR1 WSHSY, CDR2 SAAADI. The CDR3 covers 13 residues. The CDR3 is CASSGGRNYEQYF. The CDR3 DNA sequence: TGCGCCAGCTCAGGGGGGAGGAACTACGAGCAGTACTTC.

The genes are TRBV4-1 and TRBJ1-5; 7 nucleotides agree with TRBD1. V trimming: 4 bases; J trimming: 5 bases; junction bases outside the gene matches: 5. Germline-derived CDR1 and CDR2 are MGHRA and YSYEKL. The CDR3 is 14 amino acids. CDR3 amino acids: CASSPNRGDQPQHF. As DNA, the CDR3 is TGCGCCAGCAGCCCCAACAGGGGCGATCAGCCCCAGCATTTT.

This clonotype occurred a few times. The chain links TRBV6-2 or TRBV6-3 to TRBJ2-3; 12 nucleotides match TRBD2. The V gene's germline CDR1 is MNHEY and CDR2 SVGEGT. V gave up 0 bases and J gave up 5 bases; unmatched junction bases: 0. The CDR3 has 15 residues. CDR3 amino acids: CASSYSGLAGDTQYF. The CDR3 DNA reads TGTGCCAGCAGTTACTCGGGACTAGCGGGAGATACGCAGTATTTT.

The sample holds many counts of this clonotype. The chain links TRBV6-1 to TRBJ2-1, with 8 bases that match TRBD2. The trim removed 8 bases at V and 2 bases at J, leaving 5 bases unmatched. The CDR3 has 14 residues. Germline CDR1 reads MNHNS; CDR2 reads SASEGT. CDR3 loop: CASLTSDAYNEQFF. The CDR3 DNA reads as TGTGCCAGCTTGACTAGCGATGCCTACAATGAGCAGTTCTTC.

This clonotype was counted between two and nine times. The chain combines TRBV6-1 with TRBJ2-1, with D possibly being TRBD2 (6 bases). The CDR3 length is 13 residues. The ends were cut back, 8 bases at V and 2 bases at J, with 10 bases in the middle. The germline V gene has CDR1 MNHNS and CDR2 SASEGT. Here the CDR3 reads CASHAGPYNEQFF. The CDR3 nucleotides are TGTGCCAGCCACGCGGGACCCTACAATGAGCAGTTCTTC.